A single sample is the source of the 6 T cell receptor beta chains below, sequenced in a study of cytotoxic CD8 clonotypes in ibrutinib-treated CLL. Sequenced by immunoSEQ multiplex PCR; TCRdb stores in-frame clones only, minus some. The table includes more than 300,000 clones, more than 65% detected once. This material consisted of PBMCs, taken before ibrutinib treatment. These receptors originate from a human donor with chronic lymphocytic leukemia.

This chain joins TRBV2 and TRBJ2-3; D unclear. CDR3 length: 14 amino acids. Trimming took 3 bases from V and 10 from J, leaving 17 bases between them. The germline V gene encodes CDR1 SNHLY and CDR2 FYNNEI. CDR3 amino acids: CASSEAHSQIAQYF. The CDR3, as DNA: TGTGCCAGCAGTGAGGCCCACTCACAGATAGCGCAGTATTTT. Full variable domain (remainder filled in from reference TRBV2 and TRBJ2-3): EPEVTQTPSHQVTQMGQEVILRCVPISNHLYFYWYRQILGQKVEFLVSFYNNEISEKSEIFDDQFSVERPDGSNFTLKIRSTKLEDSAMYFCASSEAHSQIAQYFGPGTRLTVL.

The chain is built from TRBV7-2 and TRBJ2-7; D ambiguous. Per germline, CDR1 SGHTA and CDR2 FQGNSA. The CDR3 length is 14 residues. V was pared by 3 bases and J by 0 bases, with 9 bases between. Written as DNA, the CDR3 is TGTGCCAGCAGCTTTTCGGCCAGCTCCTACGAGCAGTACTTC. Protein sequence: CASSFSASSYEQYF.

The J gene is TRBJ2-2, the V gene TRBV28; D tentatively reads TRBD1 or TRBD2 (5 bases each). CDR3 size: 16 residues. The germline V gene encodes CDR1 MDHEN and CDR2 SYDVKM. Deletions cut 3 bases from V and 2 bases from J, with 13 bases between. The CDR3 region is CASSFRAGRNTGELFF. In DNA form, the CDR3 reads TGTGCCAGCAGTTTTAGGGCAGGGAGAAACACCGGGGAGCTGTTTTTT.

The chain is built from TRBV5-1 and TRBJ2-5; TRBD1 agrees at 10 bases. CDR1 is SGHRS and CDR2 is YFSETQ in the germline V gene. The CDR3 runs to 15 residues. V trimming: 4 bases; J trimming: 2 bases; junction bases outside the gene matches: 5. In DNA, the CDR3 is TGCGCCAGCAGCATCGGACAGGGGGGACAAGAGACCCAGTACTTC. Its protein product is CASSIGQGGQETQYF.

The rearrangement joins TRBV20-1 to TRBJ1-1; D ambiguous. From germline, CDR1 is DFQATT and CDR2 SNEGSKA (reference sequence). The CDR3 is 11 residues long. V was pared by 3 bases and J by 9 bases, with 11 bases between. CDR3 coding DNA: TGCAGTGCTAGGGTGGGCAGGCAAGCTTTCTTT. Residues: CSARVGRQAFF.

The CDR3, as DNA: TGTGCCAGCAGTTACTCCCCCTCAGGGTTGAACACTGAAGCTTTCTTT. It translates to CASSYSPSGLNTEAFF. The rearrangement links TRBV6-5 to TRBJ1-1; the D gene is possibly TRBD1 (5 bases). Trimming shortened V by 0 bases and J by 0 bases, and 11 bases separated the two germline ends. Germline values: CDR1 MNHEY, CDR2 SVGAGI. The length of the CDR3 is 16 residues.